The entry below gives a single T cell receptor beta chain sequence along with its context. The antigen remains undetermined. Profiled with immunoSEQ multiplex PCR; TCRdb holds only in-frame clones, not every one. Of 25,000 to 35,000 clones listed, around 90% are singletons. The sample is drawn from a study of STAT5B mutations in CD4+ large granular lymphocyte leukemia. Germline CDR1 is MNHEY and CDR2 is SMNVEV (reference sequence). This CDR3 comprises 20 residues. V shed 2 bases, J shed 0 bases, and the junction held 8 bases outside the gene matches. Findings of the study overall: Top patient clones used TRBV06 genes more often: 8/27 versus 2/35 in controls.

The TCR comes from a human donor in good health. The chain is built from TRBV27 and TRBJ2-1, with TRBD2 matching 15 bases. Sequencing was performed on CD4+ T cells from blood buffy coats. The CDR3 sequence: CASSLRTSGRALSSYNEQFF. The CDR3 nucleotides read TGTGCCAGCAGTTTAAGGACTAGCGGGAGGGCCCTAAGCTCCTACAATGAGCAGTTCTTC.